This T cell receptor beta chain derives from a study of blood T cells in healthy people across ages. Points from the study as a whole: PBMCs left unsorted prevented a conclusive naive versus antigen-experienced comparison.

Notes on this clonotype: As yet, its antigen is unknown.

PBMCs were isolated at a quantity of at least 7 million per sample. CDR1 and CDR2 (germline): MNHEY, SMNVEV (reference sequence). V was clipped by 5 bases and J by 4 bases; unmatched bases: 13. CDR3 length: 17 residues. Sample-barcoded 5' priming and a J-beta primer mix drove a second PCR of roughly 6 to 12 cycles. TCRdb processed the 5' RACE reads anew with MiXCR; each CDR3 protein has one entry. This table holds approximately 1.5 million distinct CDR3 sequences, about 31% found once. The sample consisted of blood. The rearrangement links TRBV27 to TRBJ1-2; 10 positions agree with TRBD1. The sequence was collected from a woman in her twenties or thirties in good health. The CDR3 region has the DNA TGTGCCAGCAGTCCCTCGGTAGGGGACAGGGGTTTCTATGGCTACACCTTC. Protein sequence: CASSPSVGDRGFYGYTF.